This TCR beta chain was obtained from a study of blood T cell repertoires in COVID-19. V was clipped by 5 bases and J by 1 base, with 14 bases between them. The CDR3 sequence is 15 residues long. Germline CDR1 SGHTA, CDR2 FQGNSA. In the original processing: The authors estimated nucleated cell counts from reference gene primer amplification. Clones were sequenced by immunoSEQ multiplex PCR, and TCRdb holds only the in-frame ones, with some missing. The V and J calls and clone size were taken over from that table, and D and trimming were inferred from the DNA. The data hold approximately 170,000 clones, with approximately 84% observed a single time.

The source of this sequence is a man between 65 and 79 years old with active or convalescent COVID-19. The chain uses TRBV7-2 and TRBJ2-5; a weak D match, TRBD2 (7 bases). Material for sequencing was peripheral blood. CDR3 residues: CASSPRGGGQETQYF. In DNA form, the CDR3 reads TGTGCCAGCAGCCCCCGAGGGGGGGGCCAAGAGACCCAGTACTTC.